What follows is one T cell receptor (beta chain) and its context. What this receptor recognizes is not known. Base-call qualities are not available, and no considerably larger clone is one nucleotide away. Sequencing was carried out with an Illumina HiSeq 1500. TCRdb redid the processing of the public reads, applying fastp at Q25 and MiXCR, and retained in-frame beta chains. Under each unique CDR3 protein, matching rows form one entry showing the most common genes and DNA. The table for this sample lists fewer than 550,000 distinct CDR3 sequences; 11% of them were counted only once. The ten biggest clones cover roughly 10% of the sample. This sample is drawn from a study of T cell repertoires in cytomegalovirus infection (dated by TCRdb to about 2019). Background for the entire study: Because public TCR beta signatures pointed to carriage of CMV infection together with the matching HLA type, the HLA type of each donor mattered for the analysis. What the work shows at the level of the full study, not this receptor alone: Carriers of CMV infection plus the relevant HLA type were discriminated by the cumulative frequency of public TCR beta family members in the study cohort and in an independent roughly 370-donor cohort. The ex vivo response was dominated by HLA-C-restricted CMV-specific TCR beta clonotypes, which also provided the single most frequent clonotype in two of eight donors.

According to the germline V gene, CDR1 reads ENHRY and CDR2 reads SYGVKD. At the junction V is shortened by 4 bases and J by 5 bases; bases outside the gene matches: 10. From its cysteine to its phenylalanine, the CDR3 spans 17 amino acids. The kept DNA is CDR3 alone, 51 bases in frame from the first base. The clonotype comes from a human donor in good health (CMV status not recorded). Some clones in this sample may be carry-over from other donors' samples. This chain joins TRBV10-3 to TRBJ2-5; 13 nucleotides in the junction match TRBD2. The sequencing sample was made of PBMCs. The CDR3 region: CAISATSGGASSETQYF. The nucleotides read TGTGCCATCAGTGCCACTAGCGGGGGGGCCTCATCGGAGACCCAGTACTTC.